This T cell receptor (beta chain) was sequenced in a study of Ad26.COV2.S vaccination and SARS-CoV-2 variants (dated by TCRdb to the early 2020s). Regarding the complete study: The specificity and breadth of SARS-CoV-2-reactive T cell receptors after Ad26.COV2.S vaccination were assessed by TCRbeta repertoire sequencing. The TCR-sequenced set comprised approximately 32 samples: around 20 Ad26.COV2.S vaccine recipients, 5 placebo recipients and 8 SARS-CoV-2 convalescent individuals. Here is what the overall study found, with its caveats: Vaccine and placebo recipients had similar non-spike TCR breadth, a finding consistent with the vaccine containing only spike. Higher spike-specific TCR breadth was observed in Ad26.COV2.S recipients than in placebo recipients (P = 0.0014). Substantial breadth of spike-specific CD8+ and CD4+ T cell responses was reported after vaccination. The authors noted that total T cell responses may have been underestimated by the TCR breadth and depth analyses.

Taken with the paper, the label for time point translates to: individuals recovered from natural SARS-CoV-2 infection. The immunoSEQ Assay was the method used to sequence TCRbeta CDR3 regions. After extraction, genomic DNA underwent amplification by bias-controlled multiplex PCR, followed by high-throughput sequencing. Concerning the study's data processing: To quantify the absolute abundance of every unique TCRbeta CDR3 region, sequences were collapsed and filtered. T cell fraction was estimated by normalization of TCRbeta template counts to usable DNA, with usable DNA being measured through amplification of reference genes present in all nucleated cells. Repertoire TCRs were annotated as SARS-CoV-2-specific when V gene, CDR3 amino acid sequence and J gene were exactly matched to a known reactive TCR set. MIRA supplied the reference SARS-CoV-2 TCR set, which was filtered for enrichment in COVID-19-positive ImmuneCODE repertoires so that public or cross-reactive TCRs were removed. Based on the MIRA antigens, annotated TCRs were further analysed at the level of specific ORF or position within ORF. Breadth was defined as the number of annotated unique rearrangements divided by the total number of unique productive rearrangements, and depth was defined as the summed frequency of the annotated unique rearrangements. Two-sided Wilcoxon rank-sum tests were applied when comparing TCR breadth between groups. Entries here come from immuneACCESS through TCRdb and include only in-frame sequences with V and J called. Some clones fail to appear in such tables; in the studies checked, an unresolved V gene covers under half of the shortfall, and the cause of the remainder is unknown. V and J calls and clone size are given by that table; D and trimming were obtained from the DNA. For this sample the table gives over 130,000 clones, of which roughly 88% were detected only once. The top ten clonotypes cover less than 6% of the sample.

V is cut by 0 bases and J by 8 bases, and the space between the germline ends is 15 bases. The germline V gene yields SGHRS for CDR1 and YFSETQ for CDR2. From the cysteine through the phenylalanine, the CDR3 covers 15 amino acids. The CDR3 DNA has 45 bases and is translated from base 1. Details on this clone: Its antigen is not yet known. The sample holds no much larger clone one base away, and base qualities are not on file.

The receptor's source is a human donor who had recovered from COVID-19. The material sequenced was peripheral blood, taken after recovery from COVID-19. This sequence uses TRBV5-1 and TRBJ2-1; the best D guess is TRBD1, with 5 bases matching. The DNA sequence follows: TGCGCCAGCAGCTTGGTAGGCAGGGCTTATGATGAGCAGTTCTTC. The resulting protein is CASSLVGRAYDEQFF.